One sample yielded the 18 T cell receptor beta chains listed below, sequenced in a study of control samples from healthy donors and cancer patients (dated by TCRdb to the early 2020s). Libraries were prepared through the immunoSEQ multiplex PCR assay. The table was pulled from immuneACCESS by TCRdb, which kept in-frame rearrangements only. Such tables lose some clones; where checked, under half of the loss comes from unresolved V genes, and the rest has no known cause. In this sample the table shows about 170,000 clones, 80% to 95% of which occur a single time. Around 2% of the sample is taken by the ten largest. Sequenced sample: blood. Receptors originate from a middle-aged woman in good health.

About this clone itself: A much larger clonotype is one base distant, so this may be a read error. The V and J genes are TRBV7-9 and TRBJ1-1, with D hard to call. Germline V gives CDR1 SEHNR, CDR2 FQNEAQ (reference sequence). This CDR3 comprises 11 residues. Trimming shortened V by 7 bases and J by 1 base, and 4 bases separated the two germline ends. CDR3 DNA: TGTGCCAGCAAGGAGAACACTGAAGCTTTCTTT. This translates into CASKENTEAFF.

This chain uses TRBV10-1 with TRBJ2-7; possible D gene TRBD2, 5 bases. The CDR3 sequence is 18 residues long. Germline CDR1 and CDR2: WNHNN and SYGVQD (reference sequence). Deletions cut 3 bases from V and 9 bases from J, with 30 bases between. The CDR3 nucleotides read TGCGCCAGCAGTGATCAGAAGGGAGTAATCGGCAGCCTCTTCGGGCAGTACTTC. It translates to CASSDQKGVIGSLFGQYF.

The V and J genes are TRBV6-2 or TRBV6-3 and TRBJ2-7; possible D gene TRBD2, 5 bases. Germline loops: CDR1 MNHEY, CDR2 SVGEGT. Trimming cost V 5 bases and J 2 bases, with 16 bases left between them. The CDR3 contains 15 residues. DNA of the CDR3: TGTGCCAGCAGTGTCCGGGATTCTAGGCCCTACGAGCAGTACTTC. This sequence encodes CASSVRDSRPYEQYF.

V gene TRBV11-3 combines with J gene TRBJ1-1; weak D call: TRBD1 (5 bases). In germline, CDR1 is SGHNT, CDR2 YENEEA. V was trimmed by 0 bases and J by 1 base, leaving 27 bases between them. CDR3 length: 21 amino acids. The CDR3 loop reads CASSLELPGSREFDRNTEAFF. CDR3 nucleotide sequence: TGTGCCAGCAGCTTAGAGCTCCCAGGGTCGAGGGAGTTCGATAGGAACACTGAAGCTTTCTTT.

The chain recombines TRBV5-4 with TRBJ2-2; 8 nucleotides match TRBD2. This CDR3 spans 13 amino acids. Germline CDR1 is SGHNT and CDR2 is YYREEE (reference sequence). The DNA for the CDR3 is TGTGCTGACGGGGGGGCTAACACCGGGGAGCTGTTTTTT. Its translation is CADGGANTGELFF.

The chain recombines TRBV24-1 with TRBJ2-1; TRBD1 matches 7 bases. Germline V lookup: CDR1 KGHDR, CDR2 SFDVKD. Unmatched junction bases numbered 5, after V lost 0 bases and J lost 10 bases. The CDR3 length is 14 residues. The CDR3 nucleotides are TGTGCCACCAGTGATTTGCGACAGGGACGGGAGCAGTTCTTC. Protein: CATSDLRQGREQFF.

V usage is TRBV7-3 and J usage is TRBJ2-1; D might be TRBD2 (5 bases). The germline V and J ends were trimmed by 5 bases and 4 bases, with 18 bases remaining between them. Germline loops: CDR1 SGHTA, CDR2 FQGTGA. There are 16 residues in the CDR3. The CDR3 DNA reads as TGTGCCAGCAGCCTAGCTCCAGGAGACTTATACAATGAGCAGTTCTTC. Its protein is CASSLAPGDLYNEQFF.

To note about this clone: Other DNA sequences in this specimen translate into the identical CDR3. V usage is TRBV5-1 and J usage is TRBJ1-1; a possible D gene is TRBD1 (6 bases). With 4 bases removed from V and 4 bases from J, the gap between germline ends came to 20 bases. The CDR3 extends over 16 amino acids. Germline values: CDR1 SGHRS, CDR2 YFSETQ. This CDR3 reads CASSLAPGLGATEAFF. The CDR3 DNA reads TGCGCCAGCAGCCTGGCGCCAGGGTTGGGGGCCACTGAAGCTTTCTTT.

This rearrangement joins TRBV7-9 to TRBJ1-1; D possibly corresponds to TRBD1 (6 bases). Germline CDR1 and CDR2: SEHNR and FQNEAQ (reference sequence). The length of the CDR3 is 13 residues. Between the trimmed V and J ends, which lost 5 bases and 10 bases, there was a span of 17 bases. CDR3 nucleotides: TGTGCCAGCAGCCAGGAACCGGACAGCCTAGCTTTCTTT. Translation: CASSQEPDSLAFF.

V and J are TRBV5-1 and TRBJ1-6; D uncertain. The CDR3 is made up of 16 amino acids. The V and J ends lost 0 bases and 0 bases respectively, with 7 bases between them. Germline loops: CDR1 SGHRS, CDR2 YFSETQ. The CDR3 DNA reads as TGCGCCAGCAGCTTGGCCGGGAGCTCCTATAATTCACCCCTCCACTTT. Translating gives CASSLAGSSYNSPLHF.

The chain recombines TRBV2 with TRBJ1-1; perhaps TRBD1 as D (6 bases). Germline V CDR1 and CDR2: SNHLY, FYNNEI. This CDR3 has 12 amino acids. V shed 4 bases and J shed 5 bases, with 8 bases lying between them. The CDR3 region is CASSVGQTEAFF. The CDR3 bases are TGTGCCAGCAGTGTGGGACAAACTGAAGCTTTCTTT.

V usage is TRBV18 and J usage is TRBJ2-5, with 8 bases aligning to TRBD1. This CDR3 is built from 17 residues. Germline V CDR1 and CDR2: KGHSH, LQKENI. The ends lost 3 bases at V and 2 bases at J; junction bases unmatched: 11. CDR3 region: CASSPSRGRGLQETQYF. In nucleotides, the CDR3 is TGTGCCAGCTCACCTAGTAGGGGCAGGGGGCTTCAAGAGACCCAGTACTTC.

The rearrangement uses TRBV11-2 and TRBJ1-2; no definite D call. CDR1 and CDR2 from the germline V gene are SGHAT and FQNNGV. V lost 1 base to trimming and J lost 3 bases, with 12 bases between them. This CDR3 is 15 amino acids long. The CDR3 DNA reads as TGTGCCAGCAGCTTAGTGGAGAACCGGGACTATGGCTACACCTTC. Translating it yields CASSLVENRDYGYTF.

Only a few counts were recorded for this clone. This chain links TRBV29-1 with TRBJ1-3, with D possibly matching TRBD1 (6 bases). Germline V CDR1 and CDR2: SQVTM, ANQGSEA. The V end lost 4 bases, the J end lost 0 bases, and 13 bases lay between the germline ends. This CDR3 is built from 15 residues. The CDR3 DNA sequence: TGCAGCGTTGTGGGACATTCGAGCTCTGGAAACACCATATATTTT. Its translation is CSVVGHSSSGNTIYF.

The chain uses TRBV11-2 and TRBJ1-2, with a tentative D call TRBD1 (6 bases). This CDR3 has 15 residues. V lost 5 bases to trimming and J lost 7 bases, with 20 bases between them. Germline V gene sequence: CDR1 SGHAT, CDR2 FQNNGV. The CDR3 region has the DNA TGTGCCAGCAGCATAAGACAGGATAGAGGGATTGGCTACACCTTC. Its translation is CASSIRQDRGIGYTF.

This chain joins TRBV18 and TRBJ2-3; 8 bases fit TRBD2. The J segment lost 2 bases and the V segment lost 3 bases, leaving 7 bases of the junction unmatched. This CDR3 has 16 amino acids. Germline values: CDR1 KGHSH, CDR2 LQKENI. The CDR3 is CASSPPLAGFTDTQYF. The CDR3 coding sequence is TGTGCCAGCTCACCCCCGCTAGCGGGTTTCACAGATACGCAGTATTTT.

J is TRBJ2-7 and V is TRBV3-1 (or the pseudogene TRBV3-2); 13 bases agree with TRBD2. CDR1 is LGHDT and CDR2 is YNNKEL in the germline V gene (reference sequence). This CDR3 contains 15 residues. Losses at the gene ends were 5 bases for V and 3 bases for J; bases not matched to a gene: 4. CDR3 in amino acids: CASSYGLAGVYEQYF. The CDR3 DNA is TGTGCCAGCAGCTACGGACTAGCGGGGGTCTACGAGCAGTACTTC.

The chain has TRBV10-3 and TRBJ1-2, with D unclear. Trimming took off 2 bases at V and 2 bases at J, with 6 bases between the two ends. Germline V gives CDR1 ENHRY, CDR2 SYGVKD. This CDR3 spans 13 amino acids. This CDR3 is CAISESSNYGYTF. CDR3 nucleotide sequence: TGTGCCATCAGTGAGAGCTCAAACTATGGCTACACCTTC.